This passage covers 10 T cell receptor beta chains from one sample sequenced in a study of T cell repertoires in cytomegalovirus infection. These receptors' antigens are unknown. One entry per CDR3 protein, called by TCRdb with MiXCR from the reads. Found here are roughly 800,000 distinct CDR3 sequences, about 28% of them singletons; the top ten hold less than 15%. The starting material was cultured CD8+ T cells from PBMCs, obtained from culture after CMV antigen stimulation. Receptors were obtained from a human donor in good health (CMV status not recorded). Some clones in this sample may be carry-over from other donors' samples.

The table lists this clonotype with a few counts. This sequence joins TRBV7-3 and TRBJ2-3; 13 bases are shared with TRBD2. This CDR3 region has 18 residues. Unmatched junction bases numbered 8, after V lost 5 bases and J lost 0 bases. Looked up from germline, CDR1 is SGHTA and CDR2 is FQGTGA. Here the CDR3 reads CASSGGTSGESSTDTQYF. The CDR3 DNA follows: TGTGCCAGCAGCGGGGGGACTAGCGGGGAGTCAAGCACAGATACGCAGTATTTT.

The chain joins TRBV4-3 to TRBJ2-6; D is uncertain. V lost 0 bases and J lost 2, with 8 bases in between. In germline, CDR1 is LGHNA, CDR2 YSLEER. CDR3 length equals 16 residues. CDR3 sequence reads: CASSQDRGAGANVLTF. In DNA, the CDR3 is TGCGCCAGCAGCCAAGATCGTGGGGCTGGGGCCAACGTCCTGACTTTC.

This clonotype was seen a few times. CDR3 DNA: TGTGCCAGCAGTTTATCATTCTCCGGGACAGTATACCACTATGGCTACACCTTC. Its translation is CASSLSFSGTVYHYGYTF. The chain links TRBV27 to TRBJ1-2; 7 bases are a match to TRBD1. This CDR3 region has 18 residues. CDR1 and CDR2 (germline): MNHEY, SMNVEV (reference sequence). Losses at the gene ends were 0 bases for V and 3 bases for J; bases not matched to a gene: 13.

This clonotype was seen at least ten times. V and J are TRBV7-2 and TRBJ2-7; 10 positions match TRBD1. Looked up from germline, CDR1 is SGHTA and CDR2 is FQGNSA. This CDR3 region has 15 residues. V lost 4 bases to trimming and J lost 3 bases; unmatched junction nucleotides: 6. CDR3 DNA: TGTGCCAGCAGCTCCCGGGACAGGGGATTCTACGAGCAGTACGTC. This translates into CASSSRDRGFYEQYV.

This clonotype has a handful of counts. The chain joins TRBV6-6 to TRBJ2-7; possibly TRBD2 for D (5 bases). The germline V gene encodes CDR1 MNHNY and CDR2 SVGAGI (reference sequence). This CDR3 region has 14 residues. V lost 4 bases and J 4 bases, leaving 14 bases between the germline ends. The CDR3 nucleotides read TGTGCCAGCAGTTTTCGGGATGTAGTTTACGAGCAGTACGTC. It is translated as CASSFRDVVYEQYV.

This sequence joins TRBV6-1 and TRBJ2-7; D perhaps matches TRBD2 (5 bases). Germline assignment: CDR1 MNHNS and CDR2 SASEGT. This CDR3 is 14 amino acids long. In nucleotides, the CDR3 is TGTTCCAGCTGCGGACTCTCCACCTCCTACGAGCAGTACGTC. Translated: CSSCGLSTSYEQYV.

The sample holds a few counts of this clonotype. The V call is TRBV6-5, the J call TRBJ1-2, with D maybe TRBD1 (5 bases). Germline CDR1 and CDR2: MNHEY and SVGAGI. V lost 6 bases and J lost 5, with 16 bases in between. This CDR3 region has 14 residues. The CDR3 here is CASRQDIPYYGYTF. DNA for the CDR3: TGTGCCAGCAGACAGGACATCCCCTATTATGGCTACACCTTC.

This chain links TRBV7-9 with TRBJ2-2; D gene uncertain. V shed 5 bases and J shed 4 bases, with 8 bases lying between them. CDR1 and CDR2 (germline): SEHNR, FQNEAQ (reference sequence). The CDR3 covers 13 residues. Written as DNA, the CDR3 is TGTGCCAGCAGCACCCCCGTCACCGGGGAGCTGTTTTTT. Translated, it gives CASSTPVTGELFF.

The chain uses TRBV15 and TRBJ1-1; D is unclear. The CDR3 totals 14 residues. CDR1 and CDR2 from the germline V gene are LNHNV and YYDKDF (reference sequence). The V end was cut by 1 base, the J end by 2 bases, with 8 bases between. In DNA, the CDR3 is TGTGCCACCAGCAGAGTTCGATATAACACTGAAGCTTTCTTT. This encodes CATSRVRYNTEAFF.

This clonotype was seen at least ten times. The chain has TRBV7-2 and TRBJ2-7; D ambiguous. Trimming removed 0 bases from V and 2 bases from J, with 8 bases in between. The CDR3 consists of 14 residues. Germline V gene data show CDR1 as SGHTA and CDR2 as FQGNSA. Here the CDR3 reads CASSLARMTYEQYF. DNA of the CDR3: TGTGCCAGCAGCTTAGCGCGGATGACCTACGAGCAGTACTTC.